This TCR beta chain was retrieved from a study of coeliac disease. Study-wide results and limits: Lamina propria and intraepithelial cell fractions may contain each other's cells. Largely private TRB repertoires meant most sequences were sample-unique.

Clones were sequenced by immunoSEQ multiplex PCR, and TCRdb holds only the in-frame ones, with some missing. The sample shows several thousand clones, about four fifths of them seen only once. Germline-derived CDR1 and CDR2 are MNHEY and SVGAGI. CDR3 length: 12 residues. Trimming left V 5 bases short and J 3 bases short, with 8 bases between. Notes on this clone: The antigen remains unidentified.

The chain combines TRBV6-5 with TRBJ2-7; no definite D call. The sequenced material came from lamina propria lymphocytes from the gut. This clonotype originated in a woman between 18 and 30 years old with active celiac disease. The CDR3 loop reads CASSTSGYEQYF. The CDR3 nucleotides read TGTGCCAGCAGTACCAGTGGCTACGAGCAGTACTTC.